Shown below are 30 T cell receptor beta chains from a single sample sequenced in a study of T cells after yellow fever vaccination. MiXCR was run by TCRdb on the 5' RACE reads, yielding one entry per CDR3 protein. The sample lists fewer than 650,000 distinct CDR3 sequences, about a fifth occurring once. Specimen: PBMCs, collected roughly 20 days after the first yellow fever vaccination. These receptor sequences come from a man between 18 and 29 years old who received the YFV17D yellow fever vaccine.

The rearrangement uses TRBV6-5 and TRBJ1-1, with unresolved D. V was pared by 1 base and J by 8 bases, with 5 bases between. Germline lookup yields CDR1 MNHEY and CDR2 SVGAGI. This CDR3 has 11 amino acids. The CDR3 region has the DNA TGTGCCAGCAGTTACTTTGGGGAAGCTTTCTTT. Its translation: CASSYFGEAFF.

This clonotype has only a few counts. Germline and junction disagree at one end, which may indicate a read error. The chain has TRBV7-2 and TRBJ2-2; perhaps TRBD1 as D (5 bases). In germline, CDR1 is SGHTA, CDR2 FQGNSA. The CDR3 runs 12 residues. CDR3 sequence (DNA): TGTGCCGGCAGGGCGAACACCGGGGAGCTGTTTTTT. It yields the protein CAGRANTGELFF. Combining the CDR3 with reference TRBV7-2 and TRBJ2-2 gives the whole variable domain GAGVSQSPSNKVTEKGKDVELRCDPISGHTALYWYRQSLGQGLEFLIYFQGNSAPDKSGLPSDRFSAERTGGSVSTLTIQRTQQEDSAVYLCAGRANTGELFFGEGSRLTVL.

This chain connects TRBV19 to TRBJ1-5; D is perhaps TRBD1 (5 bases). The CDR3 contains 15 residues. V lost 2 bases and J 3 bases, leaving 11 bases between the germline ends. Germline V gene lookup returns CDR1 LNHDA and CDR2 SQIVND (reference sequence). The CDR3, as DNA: TGTGCCAGTAGTATAAGGGGAATTTTCAATCAGCCCCAGCATTTT. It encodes CASSIRGIFNQPQHF.

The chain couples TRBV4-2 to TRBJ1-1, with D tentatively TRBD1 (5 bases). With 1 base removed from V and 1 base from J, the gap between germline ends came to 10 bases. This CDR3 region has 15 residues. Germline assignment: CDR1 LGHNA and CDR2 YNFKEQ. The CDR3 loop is CASSQVGTGNTEAFF. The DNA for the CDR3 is TGTGCCAGCAGCCAAGTGGGGACGGGGAACACTGAAGCTTTCTTT.

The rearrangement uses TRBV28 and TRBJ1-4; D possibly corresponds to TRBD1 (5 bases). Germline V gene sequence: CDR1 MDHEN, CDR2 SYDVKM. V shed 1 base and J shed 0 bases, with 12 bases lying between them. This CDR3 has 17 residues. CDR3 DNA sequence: TGTGCCAGCAGTTTATTCGGACAACCGGCAACTAATGAAAAACTGTTTTTT. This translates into CASSLFGQPATNEKLFF. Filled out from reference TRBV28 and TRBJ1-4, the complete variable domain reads DVKVTQSSRYLVKRTGEKVFLECVQDMDHENMFWYRQDPGLGLRLIYFSYDVKMKEKGDIPEGYSVSREKKERFSLILESASTNQTSMYLCASSLFGQPATNEKLFFGSGTQLSVL.

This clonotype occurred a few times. The CDR3 DNA reads as TGCGCCAGCAGGTGGACCGAGCTATCCTATGGCTACACCTTC. It is translated as CASRWTELSYGYTF. This chain uses TRBV5-1 with TRBJ1-2, with unresolved D. The V gene lost 5 bases and the J gene lost 4 bases, with 15 bases spanning the gap. Germline lookup yields CDR1 SGHRS and CDR2 YFSETQ. This CDR3 spans 14 amino acids.

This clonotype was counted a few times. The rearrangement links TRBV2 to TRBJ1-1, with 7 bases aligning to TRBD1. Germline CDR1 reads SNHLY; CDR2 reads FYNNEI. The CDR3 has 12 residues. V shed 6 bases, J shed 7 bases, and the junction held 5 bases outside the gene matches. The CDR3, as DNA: TGTGCCAGCAGCGGTCCAGGGGGTGAAGCTTTCTTT. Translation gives CASSGPGGEAFF.

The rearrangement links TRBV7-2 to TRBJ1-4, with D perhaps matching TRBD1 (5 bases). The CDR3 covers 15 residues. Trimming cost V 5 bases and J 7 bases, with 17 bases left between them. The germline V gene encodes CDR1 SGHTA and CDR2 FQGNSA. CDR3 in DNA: TGTGCCAGCAGCCCGGCGGGGCCATGCCGTGAAAAACTGTTTTTT. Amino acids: CASSPAGPCREKLFF.

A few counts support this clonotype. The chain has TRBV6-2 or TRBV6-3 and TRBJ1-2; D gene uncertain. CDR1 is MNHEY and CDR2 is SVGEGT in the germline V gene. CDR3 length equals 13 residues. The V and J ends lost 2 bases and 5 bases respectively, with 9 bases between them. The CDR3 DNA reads TGTGCCAGCAGTTACGACGGATTGTATGGCTACACCTTC. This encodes CASSYDGLYGYTF.

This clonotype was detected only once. The CDR3 coding sequence is TGTGCCAGCAGCGTAAGCCAGGGTTCGTCTGAAGCTTTCTTT. Translated, it gives CASSVSQGSSEAFF. V and J are TRBV9 and TRBJ1-1; tentative D call: TRBD1 (5 bases). Trimming left V 1 base short and J 6 bases short, with 13 bases between. In germline, CDR1 is SGDLS, CDR2 YYNGEE. There are 14 residues in the CDR3.

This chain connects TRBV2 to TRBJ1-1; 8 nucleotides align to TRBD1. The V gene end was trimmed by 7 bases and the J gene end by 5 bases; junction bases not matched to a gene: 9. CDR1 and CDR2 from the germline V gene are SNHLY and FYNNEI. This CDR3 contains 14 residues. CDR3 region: CASTNRGGWTEAFF. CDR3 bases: TGTGCCAGCACTAACAGGGGGGGTTGGACTGAAGCTTTCTTT.

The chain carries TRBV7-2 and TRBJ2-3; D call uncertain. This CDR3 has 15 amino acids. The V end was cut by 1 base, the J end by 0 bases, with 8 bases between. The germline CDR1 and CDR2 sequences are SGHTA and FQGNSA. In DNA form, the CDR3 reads TGTGCCAGCAGCTTAGTTCAGACTAGCACAGATACGCAGTATTTT. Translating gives CASSLVQTSTDTQYF.

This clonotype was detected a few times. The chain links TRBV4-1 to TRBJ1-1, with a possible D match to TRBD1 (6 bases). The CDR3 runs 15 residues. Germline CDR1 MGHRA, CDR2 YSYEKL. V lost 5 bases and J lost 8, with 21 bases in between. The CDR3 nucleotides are TGCGCCAGCAGCAACTCAGGGGCTGGGGTTAGAGAAGCTTTCTTT. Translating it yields CASSNSGAGVREAFF.

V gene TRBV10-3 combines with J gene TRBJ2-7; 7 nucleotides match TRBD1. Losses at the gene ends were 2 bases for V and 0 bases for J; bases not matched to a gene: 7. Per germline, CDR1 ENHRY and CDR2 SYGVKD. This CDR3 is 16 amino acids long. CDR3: CAISEKGDSSSYEQYF. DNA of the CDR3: TGTGCCATCAGTGAGAAGGGGGACAGCAGCTCCTACGAGCAGTACTTC.

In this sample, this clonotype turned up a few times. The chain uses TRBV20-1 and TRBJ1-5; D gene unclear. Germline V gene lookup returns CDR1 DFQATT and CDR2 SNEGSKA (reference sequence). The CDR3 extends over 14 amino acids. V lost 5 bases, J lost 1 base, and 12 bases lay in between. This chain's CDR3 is CSAGGMTSNQPQHF. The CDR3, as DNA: TGCAGTGCTGGAGGGATGACGAGCAATCAGCCCCAGCATTTT.

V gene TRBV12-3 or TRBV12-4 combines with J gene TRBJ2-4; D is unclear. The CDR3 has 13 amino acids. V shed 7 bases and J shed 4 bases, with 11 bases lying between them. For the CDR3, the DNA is TGTGCCAGCAACTCGGACGGAAAAAACATTCAGTACTTC. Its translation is CASNSDGKNIQYF.

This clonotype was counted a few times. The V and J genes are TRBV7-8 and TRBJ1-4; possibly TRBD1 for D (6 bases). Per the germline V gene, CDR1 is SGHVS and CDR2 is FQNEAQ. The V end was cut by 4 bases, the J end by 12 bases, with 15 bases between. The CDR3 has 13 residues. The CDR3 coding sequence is TGTGCCAGCAGCTCGACAACAGGGACGGAACTGTTTTTT. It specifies CASSSTTGTELFF.

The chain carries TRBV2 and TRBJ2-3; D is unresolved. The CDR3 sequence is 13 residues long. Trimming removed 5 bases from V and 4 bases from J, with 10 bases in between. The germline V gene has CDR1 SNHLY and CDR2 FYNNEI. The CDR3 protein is CASSLRVADTQYF. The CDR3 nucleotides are TGTGCCAGCAGTCTTCGAGTGGCAGATACGCAGTATTTT.

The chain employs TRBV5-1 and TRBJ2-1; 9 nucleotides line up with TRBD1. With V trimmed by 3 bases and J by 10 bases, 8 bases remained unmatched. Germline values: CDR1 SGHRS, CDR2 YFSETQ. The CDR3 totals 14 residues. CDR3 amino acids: CASSWGTGGWEQFF. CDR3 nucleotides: TGCGCCAGCAGCTGGGGAACAGGGGGCTGGGAGCAGTTCTTC.

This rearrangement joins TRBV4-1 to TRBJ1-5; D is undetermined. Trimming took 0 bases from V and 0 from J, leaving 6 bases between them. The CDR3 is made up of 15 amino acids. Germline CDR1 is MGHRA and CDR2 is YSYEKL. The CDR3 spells CASSQDHDSNQPQHF. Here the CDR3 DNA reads TGCGCCAGCAGCCAAGATCACGATAGCAATCAGCCCCAGCATTTT.

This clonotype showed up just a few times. CDR3 sequence (DNA): TGCGCCAGCAGCAGCTATTATCAATTGGTTTCAGATACGCAGTATTTT. Its protein is CASSSYYQLVSDTQYF. The chain combines TRBV4-3 with TRBJ2-3, with D unresolved. V was pared by 5 bases and J by 4 bases, with 19 bases between. The CDR3 extends over 16 amino acids. The V gene's germline CDR1 is LGHNA and CDR2 YSLEER.

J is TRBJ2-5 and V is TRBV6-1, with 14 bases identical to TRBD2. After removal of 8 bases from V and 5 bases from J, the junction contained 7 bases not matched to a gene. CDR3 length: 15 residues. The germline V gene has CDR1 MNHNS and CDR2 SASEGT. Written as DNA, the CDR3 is TGTGCCAGCTCGACTAGCGGGGGGGTCGGGGAGACCCAGTACTTC. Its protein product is CASSTSGGVGETQYF.

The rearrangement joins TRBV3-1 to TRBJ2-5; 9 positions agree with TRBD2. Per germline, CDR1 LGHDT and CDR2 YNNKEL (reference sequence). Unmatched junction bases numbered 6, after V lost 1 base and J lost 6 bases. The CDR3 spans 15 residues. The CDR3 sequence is CASSQVRTSEKTQYF. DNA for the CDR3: TGTGCCAGCAGCCAAGTTCGGACTAGCGAGAAGACCCAGTACTTC.

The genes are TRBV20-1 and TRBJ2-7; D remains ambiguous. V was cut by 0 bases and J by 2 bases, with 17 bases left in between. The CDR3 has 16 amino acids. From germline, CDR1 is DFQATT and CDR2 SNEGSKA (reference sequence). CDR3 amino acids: CSARDSKGARTYEQYF. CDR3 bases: TGCAGTGCTAGAGATTCAAAGGGCGCGAGAACCTACGAGCAGTACTTC.

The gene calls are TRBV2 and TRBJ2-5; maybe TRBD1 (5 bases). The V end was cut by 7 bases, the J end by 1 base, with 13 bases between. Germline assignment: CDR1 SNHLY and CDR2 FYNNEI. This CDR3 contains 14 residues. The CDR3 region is CASTMTEAQETQYF. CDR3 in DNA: TGTGCCAGCACCATGACAGAGGCCCAAGAGACCCAGTACTTC.

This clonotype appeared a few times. CDR3 DNA sequence: TGTGCCAGCAGCCCGAGGGCGGCGGGGATGGGAGATACGCAGTATTTT. Translation gives CASSPRAAGMGDTQYF. The V and J genes are TRBV2 and TRBJ2-3, with D perhaps matching TRBD2 (6 bases). The CDR3 covers 16 residues. V was clipped by 6 bases and J by 5 bases, with 21 bases between them. CDR1 and CDR2 from the germline V gene are SNHLY and FYNNEI.

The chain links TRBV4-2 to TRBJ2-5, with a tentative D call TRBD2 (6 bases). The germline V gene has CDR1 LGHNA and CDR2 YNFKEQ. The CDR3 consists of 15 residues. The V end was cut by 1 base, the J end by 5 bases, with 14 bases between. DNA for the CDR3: TGTGCCAGCAGCCAAGCCGGGGGAGGCTGGGAGACCCAGTACTTC. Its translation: CASSQAGGGWETQYF.

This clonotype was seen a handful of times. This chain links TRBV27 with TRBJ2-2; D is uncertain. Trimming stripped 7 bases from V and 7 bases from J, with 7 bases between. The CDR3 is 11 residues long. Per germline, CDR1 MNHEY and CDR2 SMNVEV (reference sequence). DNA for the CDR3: TGTGCCAGCACTGATGGCGGGGAGCTGTTTTTT. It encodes CASTDGGELFF.

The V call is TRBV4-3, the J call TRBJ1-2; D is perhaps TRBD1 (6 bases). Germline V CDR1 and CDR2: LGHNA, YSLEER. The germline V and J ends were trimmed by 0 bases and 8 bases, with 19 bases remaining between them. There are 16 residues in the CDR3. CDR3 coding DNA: TGCGCCAGCAGCCAAGACCGGGTCCAATATGGGGGCGGCTACACCTTC. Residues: CASSQDRVQYGGGYTF.

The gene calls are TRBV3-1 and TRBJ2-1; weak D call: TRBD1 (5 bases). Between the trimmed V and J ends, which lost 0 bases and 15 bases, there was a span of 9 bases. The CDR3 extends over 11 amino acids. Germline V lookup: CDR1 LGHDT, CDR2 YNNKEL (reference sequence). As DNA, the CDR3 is TGTGCCAGCAGCCAAGAGGGGCTCGCGTTCTTC. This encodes CASSQEGLAFF.